Following are 9 T cell receptor beta chains from one sample sequenced in a study of beta chain features in type 1 diabetes. Regarding the study as a whole: All four CD4+ subsets of Type 1 diabetes patients contained TCRB CDR3s that were moderately but significantly shorter.

Reverse transcription of all isolated RNA meant that expressed TCRB transcripts were sequenced. Clones were sequenced by immunoSEQ multiplex PCR, and TCRdb holds only the in-frame ones, with some missing. The sample yields hundreds of thousands of clones, around 16% seen once. These receptors lack a known antigen. Sequencing used naive CD4+ T cells from blood. The source of these receptors is a man in his late teens or twenties with type 1 diabetes.

This clone showed up just a few times. V is TRBV29-1 and J is TRBJ2-2; TRBD1 aligns across 9 bases. The V and J ends lost 8 bases and 6 bases, in that order; junction bases with no gene match: 7. Germline CDR1 SQVTM, CDR2 ANQGSEA. The CDR3 sequence is 13 residues long. DNA for the CDR3: TGCAGCTCTACGGGACAGGGATCCGGGGAGCTGTTTTTT. Translation gives CSSTGQGSGELFF.

This clone came up once. The chain links TRBV28 to TRBJ2-7; TRBD1 aligns across 8 bases. V lost 3 bases and J lost 2; bases outside the gene matches: 3. Looked up from germline, CDR1 is MDHEN and CDR2 is SYDVKM. This CDR3 spans 14 amino acids. For the CDR3, the DNA is TGTGCCAGCAGTTTGGGGGACAGGCCCTACGAGCAGTACTTC. Translated: CASSLGDRPYEQYF.

The chain is built from TRBV30 and TRBJ2-1; 7 bases align to TRBD1. This CDR3 is 13 amino acids long. V shed 0 bases and J 8 bases; nucleotides not matched to a gene: 4. The germline CDR1 and CDR2 sequences are GTSNPN and SVGIG (reference sequence). CDR3 residues: CAWSVQGLYEQFF. CDR3 DNA sequence: TGTGCCTGGAGTGTACAGGGGTTATATGAGCAGTTCTTC.

This chain links TRBV5-1 with TRBJ2-1; 11 bases fit TRBD2. The CDR3 covers 15 residues. The V segment lost 4 bases and the J segment 4 bases; nucleotides outside the gene matches: 4. The germline CDR1 and CDR2 sequences are SGHRS and YFSETQ. CDR3 DNA sequence: TGCGCCAGCAGCCTGGCTAGCGGGGGGTACAATGAGCAGTTCTTC. Translation: CASSLASGGYNEQFF.

Written as DNA, the CDR3 is TGTGCCAGCAGCTTTTACAGGGGGAACTACGAGCAGTACTTC. Translated: CASSFYRGNYEQYF. The chain couples TRBV5-5 to TRBJ2-7; 8 bases line up with TRBD1. The length of the CDR3 is 14 residues. CDR1 SGHKS and CDR2 YYEKEE come from the germline V gene (reference sequence). The junction had 4 bases not matched to a gene; V was cut back by 2 bases and J by 3 bases.

A few counts support this clone. The V gene is TRBV4-2, the J gene TRBJ2-1, with TRBD2 identical over 8 bases. The V segment lost 0 bases and the J segment 2 bases; nucleotides outside the gene matches: 6. CDR1 and CDR2 (germline): LGHNA, YNFKEQ. The CDR3 loop spans 17 amino acids. The CDR3 region is CASSQDVSGSPYNEQFF. The CDR3 DNA sequence: TGTGCCAGCAGCCAAGATGTCAGCGGGAGTCCCTACAATGAGCAGTTCTTC.

This clone was seen a few times. The rearrangement uses TRBV30 and TRBJ2-7, with D maybe TRBD1 (5 bases). Germline V gene lookup returns CDR1 GTSNPN and CDR2 SVGIG (reference sequence). Trimming took 5 bases from V and 3 from J, leaving 8 bases between them. The CDR3 spans 11 residues. Here the CDR3 reads CAWGRDYEQYF. The DNA for the CDR3 is TGTGCCTGGGGCAGGGACTACGAGCAGTACTTC.

The genes are TRBV19 and TRBJ1-2, with D perhaps matching TRBD1 (6 bases). In germline, CDR1 is LNHDA, CDR2 SQIVND (reference sequence). The length of the CDR3 is 15 residues. Trimming removed 10 bases from V and 3 bases from J, with 21 bases in between. The CDR3 nucleotides are TGTGCCACTGAAAAGGACAGCGGATCTGACTATGGCTACACCTTC. Its protein is CATEKDSGSDYGYTF. Full variable domain (missing parts from reference TRBV19 and TRBJ1-2): DGGITQSPKYLFRKEGQNVTLSCEQNLNHDAMYWYRQDPGQGLRLIYYSQIVNDFQKGDIAEGYSVSREKKESFPLTVTSAQKNPTAFYLCATEKDSGSDYGYTFGSGTRLTVV.

The chain links TRBV30 to TRBJ2-7, with 11 bases aligning to TRBD2. This CDR3 spans 15 amino acids. V lost 3 bases, J lost 2 bases, and 6 bases stayed unmatched. The V gene's germline CDR1 is GTSNPN and CDR2 SVGIG (reference sequence). The CDR3 protein is CAWRLAGVSPYEQYF. For the CDR3, the DNA is TGTGCCTGGAGACTAGCGGGAGTATCCCCCTACGAGCAGTACTTC. Looking up the rest from reference TRBV30 and TRBJ2-7 gives the full variable domain: SQTIHQWPATLVQPVGSPLSLECTVEGTSNPNLYWYRQAAGRGLQLLFYSVGIGQISSEVPQNLSASRPQDRQFILSSKKLLLSDSGFYLCAWRLAGVSPYEQYFGPGTRLTVT.